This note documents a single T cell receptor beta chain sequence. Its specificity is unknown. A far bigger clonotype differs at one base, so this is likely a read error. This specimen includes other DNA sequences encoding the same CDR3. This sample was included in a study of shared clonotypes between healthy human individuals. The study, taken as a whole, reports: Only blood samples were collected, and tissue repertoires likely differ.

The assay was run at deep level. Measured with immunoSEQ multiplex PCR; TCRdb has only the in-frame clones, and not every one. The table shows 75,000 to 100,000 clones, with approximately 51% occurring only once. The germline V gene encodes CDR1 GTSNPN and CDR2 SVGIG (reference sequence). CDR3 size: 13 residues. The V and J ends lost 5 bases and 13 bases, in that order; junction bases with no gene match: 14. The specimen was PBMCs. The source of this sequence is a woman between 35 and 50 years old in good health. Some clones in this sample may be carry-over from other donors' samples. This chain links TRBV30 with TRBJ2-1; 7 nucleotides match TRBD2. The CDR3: CAWGSISGTIQFF. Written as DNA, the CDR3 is TGTGCCTGGGGCTCCATTTCCGGGACTATCCAGTTCTTC. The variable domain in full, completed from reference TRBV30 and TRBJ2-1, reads SQTIHQWPATLVQPVGSPLSLECTVEGTSNPNLYWYRQAAGRGLQLLFYSVGIGQISSEVPQNLSASRPQDRQFILSSKKLLLSDSGFYLCAWGSISGTIQFFGPGTRLTVL.